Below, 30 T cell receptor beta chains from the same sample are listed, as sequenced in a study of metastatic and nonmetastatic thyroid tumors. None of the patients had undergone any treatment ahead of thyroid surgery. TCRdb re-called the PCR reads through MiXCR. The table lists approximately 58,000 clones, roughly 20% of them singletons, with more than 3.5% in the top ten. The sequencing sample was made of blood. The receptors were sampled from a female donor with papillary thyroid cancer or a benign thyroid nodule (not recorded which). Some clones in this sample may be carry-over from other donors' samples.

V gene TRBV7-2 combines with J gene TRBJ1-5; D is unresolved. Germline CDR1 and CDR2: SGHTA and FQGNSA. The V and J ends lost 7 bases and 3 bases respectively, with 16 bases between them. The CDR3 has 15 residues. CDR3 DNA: TGTGCCAGCATCCCGGGGTGTCAGTTCAATCAGCCCCAGCATTTT. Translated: CASIPGCQFNQPQHF.

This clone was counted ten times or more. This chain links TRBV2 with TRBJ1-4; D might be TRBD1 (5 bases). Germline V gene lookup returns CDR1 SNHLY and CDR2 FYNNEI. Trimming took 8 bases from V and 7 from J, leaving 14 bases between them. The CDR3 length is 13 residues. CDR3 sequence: CASSGWGFEKLFF. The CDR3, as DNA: TGTGCCAGCTCCGGGTGGGGGTTTGAAAAACTGTTTTTT.

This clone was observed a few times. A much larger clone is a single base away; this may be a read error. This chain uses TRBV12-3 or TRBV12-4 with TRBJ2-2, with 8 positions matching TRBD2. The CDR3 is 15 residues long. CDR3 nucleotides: TGTGCCAGCAGTTTTGGCGGGAGGCGAACCGAGGAGCTGTTTTTT. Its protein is CASSFGGRRTEELFF.

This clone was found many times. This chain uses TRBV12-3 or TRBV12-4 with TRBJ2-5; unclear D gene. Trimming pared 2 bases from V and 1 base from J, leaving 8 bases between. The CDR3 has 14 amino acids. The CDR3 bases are TGTGCCAGCAGTTTAAGGGCTACCCAAGAGACCCAGTACTTC. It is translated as CASSLRATQETQYF.

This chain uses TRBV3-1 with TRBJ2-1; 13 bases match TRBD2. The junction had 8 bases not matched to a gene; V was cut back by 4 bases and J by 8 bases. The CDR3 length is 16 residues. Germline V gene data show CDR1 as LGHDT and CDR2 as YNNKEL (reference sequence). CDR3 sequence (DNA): TGTGCCAGCAGCCCGCCGGGACTAGCGGGGTTCGATGAGCAGTTCTTC. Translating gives CASSPPGLAGFDEQFF.

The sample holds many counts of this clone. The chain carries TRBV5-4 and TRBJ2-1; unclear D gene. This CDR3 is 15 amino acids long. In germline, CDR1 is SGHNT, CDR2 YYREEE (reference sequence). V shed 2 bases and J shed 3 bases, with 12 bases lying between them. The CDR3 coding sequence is TGTGCCAGCAGCTTAGGGTCCACATTCTACAATGAGCAGTTCTTC. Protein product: CASSLGSTFYNEQFF.

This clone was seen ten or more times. The CDR3 protein is CATGGRVNQPQHF. CDR3 DNA sequence: TGTGCCACTGGGGGACGGGTCAATCAGCCCCAGCATTTT. The chain links TRBV7-2 to TRBJ1-5; TRBD1 is a possible D gene (5 bases). The CDR3 has 13 amino acids. Germline V gene data show CDR1 as SGHTA and CDR2 as FQGNSA. With 10 bases removed from V and 3 bases from J, the gap between germline ends came to 13 bases.

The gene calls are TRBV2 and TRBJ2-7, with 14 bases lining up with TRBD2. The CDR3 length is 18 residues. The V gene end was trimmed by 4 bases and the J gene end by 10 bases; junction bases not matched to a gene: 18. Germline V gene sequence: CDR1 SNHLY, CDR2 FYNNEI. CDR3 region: CASSGRTSGRTSPLDQYF. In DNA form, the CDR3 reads TGTGCCAGCAGTGGTCGGACTAGCGGGAGGACCTCTCCTCTCGATCAGTACTTC.

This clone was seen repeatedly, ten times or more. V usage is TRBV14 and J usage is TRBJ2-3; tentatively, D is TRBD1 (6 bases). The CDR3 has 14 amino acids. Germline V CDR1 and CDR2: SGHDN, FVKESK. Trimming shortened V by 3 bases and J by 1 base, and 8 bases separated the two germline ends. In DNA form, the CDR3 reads TGTGCCAGCAGCCATAGACAGGGCACAGATACGCAGTATTTT. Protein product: CASSHRQGTDTQYF.

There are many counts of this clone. This CDR3 reads CAWSPSGNTGELFF. As DNA, the CDR3 is TGTGCCTGGAGTCCTAGCGGCAACACCGGGGAGCTGTTTTTT. The chain uses TRBV30 and TRBJ2-2; TRBD2 aligns across 7 bases. Germline CDR1 and CDR2: GTSNPN and SVGIG (reference sequence). The CDR3 is made up of 14 amino acids. Trimming removed 2 bases from V and 2 bases from J; junction bases left unmatched: 2.

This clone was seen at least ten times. CDR3 loop: CASSYLGGGTDTQYF. CDR3 in DNA: TGTGCCAGCAGTTACCTCGGGGGAGGCACAGATACGCAGTATTTT. The rearrangement joins TRBV6-5 to TRBJ2-3; TRBD2 is a possible D gene (6 bases). V was shortened by 2 bases and J by 1 base, with 10 bases between the two germline ends. Germline assignment: CDR1 MNHEY and CDR2 SVGAGI. This CDR3 has 15 amino acids.

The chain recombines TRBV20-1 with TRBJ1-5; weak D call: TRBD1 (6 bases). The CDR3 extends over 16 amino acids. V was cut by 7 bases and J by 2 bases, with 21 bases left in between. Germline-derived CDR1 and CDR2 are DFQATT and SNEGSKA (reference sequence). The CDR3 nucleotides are TGCAGTGGCTCCTCAGGGGTATGGGCTGGCAATCAGCCCCAGCATTTT. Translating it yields CSGSSGVWAGNQPQHF.

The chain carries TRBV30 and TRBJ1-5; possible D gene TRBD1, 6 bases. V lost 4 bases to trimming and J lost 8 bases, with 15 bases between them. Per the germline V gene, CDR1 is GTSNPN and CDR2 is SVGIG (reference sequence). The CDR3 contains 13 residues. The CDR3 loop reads CAWTGDAGKPQHF. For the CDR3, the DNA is TGTGCCTGGACAGGGGATGCCGGGAAGCCCCAGCATTTT.

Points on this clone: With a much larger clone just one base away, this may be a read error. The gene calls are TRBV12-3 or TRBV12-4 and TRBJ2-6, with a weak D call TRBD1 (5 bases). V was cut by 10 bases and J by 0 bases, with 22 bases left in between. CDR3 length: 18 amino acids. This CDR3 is CAISSNSGHISGANVLTF. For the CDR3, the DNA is TGTGCCATCAGCTCTAATTCAGGACATATCTCTGGGGCCAACGTCCTGACTTTC.

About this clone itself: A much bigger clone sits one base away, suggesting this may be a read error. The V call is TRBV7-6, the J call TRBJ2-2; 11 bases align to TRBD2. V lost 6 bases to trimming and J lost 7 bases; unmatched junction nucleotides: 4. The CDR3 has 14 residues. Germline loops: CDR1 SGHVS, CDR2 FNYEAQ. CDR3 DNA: TGTGCCAGCAGGACTAGCGGGAAACGCGGGGAGCTGTTTTTT. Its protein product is CASRTSGKRGELFF.

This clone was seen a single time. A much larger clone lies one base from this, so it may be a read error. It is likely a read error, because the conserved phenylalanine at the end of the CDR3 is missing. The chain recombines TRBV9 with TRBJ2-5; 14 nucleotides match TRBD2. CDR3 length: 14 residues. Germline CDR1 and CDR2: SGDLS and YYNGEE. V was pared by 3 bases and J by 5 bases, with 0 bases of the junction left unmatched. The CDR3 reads CASSGTSGRETQYS. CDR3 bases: TGTGCCAGCAGCGGGACTAGCGGGAGGGAGACCCAGTACTCC.

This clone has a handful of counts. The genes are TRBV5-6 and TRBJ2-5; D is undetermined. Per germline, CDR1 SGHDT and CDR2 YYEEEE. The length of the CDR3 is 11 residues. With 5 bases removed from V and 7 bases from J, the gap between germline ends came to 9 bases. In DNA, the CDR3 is TGTGCCAGCAGTACGATGGGGACCCAGTACTTC. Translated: CASSTMGTQYF.

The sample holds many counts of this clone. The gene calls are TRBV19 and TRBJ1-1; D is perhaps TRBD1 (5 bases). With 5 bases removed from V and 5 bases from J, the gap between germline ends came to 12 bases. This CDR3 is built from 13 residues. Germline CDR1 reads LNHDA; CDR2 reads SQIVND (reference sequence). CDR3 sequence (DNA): TGTGCCAGTAGTTGGGGGTCAGTAACTGAAGCTTTCTTT. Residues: CASSWGSVTEAFF.

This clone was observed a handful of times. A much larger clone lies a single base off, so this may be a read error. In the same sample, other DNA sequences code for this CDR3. CDR3 DNA: TGTGCCCCCGGGGCGGTAGAGACCCAGTACTTC. This translates into CAPGAVETQYF. V and J are TRBV6-1 and TRBJ2-5; the D call may be TRBD1 or TRBD2 (5 bases each). Deletions cut 11 bases from V and 4 bases from J, with 11 bases between. Looked up from germline, CDR1 is MNHNS and CDR2 is SASEGT. There are 11 residues in the CDR3.

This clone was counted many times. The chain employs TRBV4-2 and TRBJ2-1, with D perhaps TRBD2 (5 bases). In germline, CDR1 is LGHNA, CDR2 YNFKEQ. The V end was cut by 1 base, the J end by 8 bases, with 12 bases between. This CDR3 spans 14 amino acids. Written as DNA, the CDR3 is TGTGCCAGCAGCCAAGGGGAGTATCTCGATGAGCAGTTCTTC. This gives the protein CASSQGEYLDEQFF.

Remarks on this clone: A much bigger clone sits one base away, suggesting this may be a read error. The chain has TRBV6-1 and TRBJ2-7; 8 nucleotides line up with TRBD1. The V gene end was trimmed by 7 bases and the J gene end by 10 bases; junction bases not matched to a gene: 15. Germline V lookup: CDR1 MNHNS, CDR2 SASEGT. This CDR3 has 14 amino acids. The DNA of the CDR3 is TGTGCCAGCATCCCGGACAGGGCTAGGAAGGACCAGTACTTC. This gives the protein CASIPDRARKDQYF.

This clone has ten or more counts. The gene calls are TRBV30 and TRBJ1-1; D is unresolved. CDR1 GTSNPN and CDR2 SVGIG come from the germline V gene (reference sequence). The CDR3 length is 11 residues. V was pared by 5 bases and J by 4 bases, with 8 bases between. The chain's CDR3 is CAWVGRTEAFF. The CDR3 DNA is TGTGCCTGGGTCGGGCGCACTGAAGCTTTCTTT.

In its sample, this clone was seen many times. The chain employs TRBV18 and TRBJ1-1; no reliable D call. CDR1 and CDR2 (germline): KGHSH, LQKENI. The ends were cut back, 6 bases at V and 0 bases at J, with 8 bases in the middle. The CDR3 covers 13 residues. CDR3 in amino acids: CASSPPMNTEAFF. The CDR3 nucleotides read TGTGCCAGCTCGCCCCCTATGAACACTGAAGCTTTCTTT.

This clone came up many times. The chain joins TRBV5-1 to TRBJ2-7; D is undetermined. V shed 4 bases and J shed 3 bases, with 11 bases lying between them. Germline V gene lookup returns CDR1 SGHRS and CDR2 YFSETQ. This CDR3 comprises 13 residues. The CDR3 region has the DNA TGCGCCAGCAGCGTAGCAGACGGCTACGAGCAGTACTTC. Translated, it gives CASSVADGYEQYF.

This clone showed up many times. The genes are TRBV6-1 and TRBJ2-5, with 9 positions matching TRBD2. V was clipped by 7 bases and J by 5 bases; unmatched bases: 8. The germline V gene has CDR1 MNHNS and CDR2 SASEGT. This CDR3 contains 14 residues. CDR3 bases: TGTGCCAGCAACAGGGGACTAGCCTGGGAGACCCAGTACTTC. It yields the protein CASNRGLAWETQYF.

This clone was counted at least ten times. The CDR3 spells CASKLGLANNEQFF. CDR3 in DNA: TGTGCCAGCAAACTGGGGTTAGCCAACAATGAGCAGTTCTTC. The chain combines TRBV6-1 with TRBJ2-1; no clear D. In germline, CDR1 is MNHNS, CDR2 SASEGT. The CDR3 totals 14 residues. The ends were cut back, 7 bases at V and 5 bases at J, with 15 bases in the middle.

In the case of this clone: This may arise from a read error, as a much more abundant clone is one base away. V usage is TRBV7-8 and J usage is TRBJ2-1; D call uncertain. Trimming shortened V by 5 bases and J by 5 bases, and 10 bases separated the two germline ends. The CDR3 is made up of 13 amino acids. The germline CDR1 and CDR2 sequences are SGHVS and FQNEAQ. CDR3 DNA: TGTGCCAGCAGCACCGGAAACCACAATGAGCAGTTCTTC. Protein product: CASSTGNHNEQFF.

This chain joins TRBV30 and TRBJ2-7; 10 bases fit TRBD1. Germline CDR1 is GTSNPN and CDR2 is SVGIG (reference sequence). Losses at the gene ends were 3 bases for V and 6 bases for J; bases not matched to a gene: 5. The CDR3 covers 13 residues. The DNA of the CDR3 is TGTGCCTGGAGCCCGGGACAGGGGCTCGAGCAGTACTTC. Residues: CAWSPGQGLEQYF.

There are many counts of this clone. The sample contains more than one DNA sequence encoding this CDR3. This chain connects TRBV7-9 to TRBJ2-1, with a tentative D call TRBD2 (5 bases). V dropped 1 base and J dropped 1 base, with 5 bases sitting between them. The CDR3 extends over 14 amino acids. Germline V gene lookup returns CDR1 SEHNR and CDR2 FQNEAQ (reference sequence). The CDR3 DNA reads TGTGCCAGCAGCTTAGGCGGGTCCTACAATGAGCAGTTCTTC. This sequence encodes CASSLGGSYNEQFF.

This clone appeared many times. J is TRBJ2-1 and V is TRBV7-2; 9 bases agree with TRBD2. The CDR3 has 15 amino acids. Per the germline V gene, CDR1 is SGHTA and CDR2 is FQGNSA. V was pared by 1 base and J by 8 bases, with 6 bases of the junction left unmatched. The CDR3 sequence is CASSLVSGSFDEQFF. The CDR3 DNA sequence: TGTGCCAGCAGCTTAGTTAGCGGGAGTTTCGATGAGCAGTTCTTC.